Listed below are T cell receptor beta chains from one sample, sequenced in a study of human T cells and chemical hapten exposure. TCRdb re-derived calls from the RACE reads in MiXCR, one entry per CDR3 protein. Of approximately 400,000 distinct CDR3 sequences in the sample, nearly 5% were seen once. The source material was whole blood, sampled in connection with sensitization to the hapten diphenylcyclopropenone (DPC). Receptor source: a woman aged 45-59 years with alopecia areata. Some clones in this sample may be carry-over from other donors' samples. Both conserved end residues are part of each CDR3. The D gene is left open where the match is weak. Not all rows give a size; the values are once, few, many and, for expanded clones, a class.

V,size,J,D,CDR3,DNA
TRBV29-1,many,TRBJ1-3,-,CSVRDSHSGNTIYF,TGCAGCGTCCGTGACAGCCACTCTGGAAACACCATATATTTT
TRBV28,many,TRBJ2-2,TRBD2,CASRMRGGANTGELFF,TGTGCCAGCAGGATGCGGGGGGGCGCGAACACCGGGGAGCTGTTTTTT
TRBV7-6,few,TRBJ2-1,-,CASAADNEQFF,TGTGCCAGCGCAGCGGACAATGAGCAGTTCTTC
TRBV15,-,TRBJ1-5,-,CATSREASNQPQHF,TGTGCCACCAGCAGAGAAGCAAGCAATCAGCCCCAGCATTTT
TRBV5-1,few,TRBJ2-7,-,CASSLGLTAYEQYF,TGCGCCAGCAGCTTGGGACTGACTGCGTACGAGCAGTACTTC
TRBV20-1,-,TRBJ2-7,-,CSILPPVGEQYF,TGCAGCATCCTCCCGCCGGTGGGAGAGCAGTACTTC
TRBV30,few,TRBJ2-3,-,CAWSASTDTQYF,TGTGCCTGGAGTGCCAGCACAGATACGCAGTATTTT
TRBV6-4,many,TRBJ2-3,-,CASSALPSTDTQYF,TGTGCCAGCAGTGCTCTTCCTAGCACAGATACGCAGTATTTT
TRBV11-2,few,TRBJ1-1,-,CASSLVGSGTYEFMNTEAFF,TGTGCCAGCAGCTTAGTAGGGTCCGGAACATACGAATTCATGAACACTGAAGCTTTCTTT
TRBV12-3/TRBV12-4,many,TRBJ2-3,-,CASSLAGGYTDTQYF,TGTGCCAGCAGTTTAGCGGGGGGATACACAGATACGCAGTATTTT
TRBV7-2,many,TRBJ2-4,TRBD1,CASSMDRGNIQYF,TGTGCCAGCAGCATGGACAGGGGGAACATTCAGTACTTC
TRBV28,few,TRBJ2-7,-,CASSSPFGAASSYEQYF,TGTGCCAGCAGTTCTCCGTTCGGGGCCGCCAGCTCCTACGAGCAGTACTTC
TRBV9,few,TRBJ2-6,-,CASSVTRNSGANVLTF,TGTGCCAGCAGCGTTACACGGAACTCTGGGGCCAACGTCCTGACTTTC
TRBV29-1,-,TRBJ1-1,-,CSGARDTEAFF,TGCAGCGGGGCGAGGGACACTGAAGCTTTCTTT
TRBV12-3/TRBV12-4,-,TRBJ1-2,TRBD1,CASSSPHTGDYGYTF,TGTGCCAGCAGCTCGCCCCACACAGGGGACTATGGCTACACCTTC
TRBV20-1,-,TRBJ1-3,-,CSARQGEGNTIYF,TGCAGTGCTAGACAGGGCGAAGGAAACACCATATATTTT
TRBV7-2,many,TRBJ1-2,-,CASSLALGGISYGYTF,TGTGCCAGCAGCTTAGCGCTAGGAGGGATTAGCTATGGCTACACCTTC
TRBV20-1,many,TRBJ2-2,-,CSARDPGSTGELFF,TGCAGTGCTAGAGATCCAGGGTCCACCGGGGAGCTGTTTTTT
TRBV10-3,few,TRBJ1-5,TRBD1,CATGTGNQPQHF,TGTGCCACCGGGACAGGTAATCAGCCCCAGCATTTT
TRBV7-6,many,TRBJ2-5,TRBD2,CASSLGQLAGGPVETQYF,TGTGCCAGCAGCTTAGGCCAGCTAGCGGGAGGGCCGGTGGAGACCCAGTACTTC
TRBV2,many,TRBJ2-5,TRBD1,CASSVPDRGIETQYF,TGTGCCAGCAGTGTGCCCGACAGGGGCATAGAGACCCAGTACTTC
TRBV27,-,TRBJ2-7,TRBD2,CASRRSTSGGPSSYEQYF,TGTGCCAGCAGACGATCGACTAGCGGGGGGCCTAGCTCCTACGAGCAGTACTTC
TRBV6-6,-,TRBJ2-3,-,CASTLTASYTDTQYF,TGTGCCAGCACTTTGACAGCTTCCTACACAGATACGCAGTATTTT
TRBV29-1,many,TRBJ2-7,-,CSALAVHSYEQYF,TGCAGCGCCCTCGCAGTGCACTCCTACGAGCAGTACTTC
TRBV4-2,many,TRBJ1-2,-,CASSQEQGGRGANYGYTF,TGTGCCAGCAGCCAAGAGCAAGGGGGACGGGGAGCTAACTATGGCTACACCTTC
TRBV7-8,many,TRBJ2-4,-,CASSLGWSRGNAKNIQYF,TGTGCCAGCAGCTTAGGTTGGAGTAGGGGTAATGCCAAAAACATTCAGTACTTC
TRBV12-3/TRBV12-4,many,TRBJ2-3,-,CASSLSPIGPSDTQYF,TGTGCCAGCAGTTTATCTCCCATAGGCCCCTCAGATACGCAGTATTTT
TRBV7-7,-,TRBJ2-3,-,CASSLKGRSTDTQYF,TGTGCCAGCAGCTTAAAGGGACGGTCCACAGATACGCAGTATTTT
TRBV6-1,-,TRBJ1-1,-,CASSPNGETEAFF,TGTGCCAGCAGTCCCAACGGGGAAACTGAAGCTTTCTTT
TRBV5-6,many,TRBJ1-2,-,CASSPGNYGYTF,TGTGCCAGCAGCCCAGGAAACTATGGCTACACCTTC
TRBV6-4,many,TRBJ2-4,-,CASSDGRASAKNIQYF,TGTGCCAGCAGTGACGGCCGGGCTTCGGCCAAAAACATTCAGTACTTC
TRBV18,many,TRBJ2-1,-,CASSPPAGNEQFF,TGTGCCAGCTCACCACCCGCGGGCAATGAGCAGTTCTTC
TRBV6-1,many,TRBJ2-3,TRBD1,CASTYRGEVTDTQYF,TGTGCCAGCACTTACAGGGGAGAGGTGACAGATACGCAGTATTTT
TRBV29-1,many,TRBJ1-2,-,CSVEEVRDIIGYTF,TGCAGCGTTGAAGAGGTACGGGACATTATTGGCTACACCTTC
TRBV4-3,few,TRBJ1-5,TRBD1,CASSPDRVSQPQHF,TGCGCCAGCAGCCCTGACAGGGTCAGTCAGCCCCAGCATTTT